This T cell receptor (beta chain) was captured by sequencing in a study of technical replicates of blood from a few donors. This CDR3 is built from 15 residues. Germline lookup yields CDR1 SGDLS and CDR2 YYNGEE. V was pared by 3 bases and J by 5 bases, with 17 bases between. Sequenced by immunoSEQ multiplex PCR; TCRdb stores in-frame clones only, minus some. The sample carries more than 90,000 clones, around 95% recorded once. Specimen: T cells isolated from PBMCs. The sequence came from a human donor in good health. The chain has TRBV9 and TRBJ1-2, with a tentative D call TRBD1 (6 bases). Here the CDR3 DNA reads TGTGCCAGCAGCGCCTCACCGGGACACCTATATGGCTACACCTTC. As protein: CASSASPGHLYGYTF.